This TCR beta chain appears in the sequencing data of a study of cytomegalovirus exposure and HLA in healthy donors. PCR involved 60 Vbeta and 13 Jbeta primers. Measured with immunoSEQ multiplex PCR; TCRdb has only the in-frame clones, and not every one. The sample carries 150,000 to 250,000 clones, 70% to 85% recorded once. This clone has just one count. From germline, CDR1 is SGHDT and CDR2 YYEEEE. Trimming left V 5 bases short and J 8 bases short, with 12 bases between. The length of the CDR3 is 12 residues. The receptor comes from a boy aged 2-15 years in good health and CMV-seronegative. This sequence joins TRBV5-6 and TRBJ2-3, with a tentative D call TRBD1 (5 bases). The sequencing input was PBMCs. CDR3 loop: CASSYQGGTQYF. CDR3 coding DNA: TGTGCCAGCAGTTACCAGGGTGGTACGCAGTATTTT.